This TCR beta chain was captured in a study of T-cell reconstitution after alpha-beta-depleted transplantation in children. Broader study findings: By about two months after transplant, alpha-beta T cells reportedly arose from several hundred graft clones that had expanded.

This clonotype appeared a few times. The target antigen is unknown. The V gene lost 5 bases and the J gene lost 1 base, with 20 bases spanning the gap. This CDR3 is built from 17 residues. The germline CDR1 and CDR2 sequences are LNHNV and YYDKDF (reference sequence). The TCRbeta library was prepared with unique molecular identifiers. TCRdb reprocessed the PCR reads via MiXCR and lists one record per CDR3 protein. The table shows about a million distinct CDR3 sequences, with about 29% occurring only once. The chain has TRBV15 and TRBJ2-5; maybe TRBD2 (5 bases). The sample in question was PBMCs, mostly from graft donor cells, obtained 360 days after TCRalphabeta/CD19-depleted stem cell transplant. The origin of this receptor is a boy in the first two years of life who had a stem cell transplant for SCID, so the T cells may come from the graft donor. The CDR3 is CATSVQRPQHLQETQYF. CDR3 in DNA: TGTGCCACCAGCGTTCAGCGGCCCCAGCATCTCCAAGAGACCCAGTACTTC.